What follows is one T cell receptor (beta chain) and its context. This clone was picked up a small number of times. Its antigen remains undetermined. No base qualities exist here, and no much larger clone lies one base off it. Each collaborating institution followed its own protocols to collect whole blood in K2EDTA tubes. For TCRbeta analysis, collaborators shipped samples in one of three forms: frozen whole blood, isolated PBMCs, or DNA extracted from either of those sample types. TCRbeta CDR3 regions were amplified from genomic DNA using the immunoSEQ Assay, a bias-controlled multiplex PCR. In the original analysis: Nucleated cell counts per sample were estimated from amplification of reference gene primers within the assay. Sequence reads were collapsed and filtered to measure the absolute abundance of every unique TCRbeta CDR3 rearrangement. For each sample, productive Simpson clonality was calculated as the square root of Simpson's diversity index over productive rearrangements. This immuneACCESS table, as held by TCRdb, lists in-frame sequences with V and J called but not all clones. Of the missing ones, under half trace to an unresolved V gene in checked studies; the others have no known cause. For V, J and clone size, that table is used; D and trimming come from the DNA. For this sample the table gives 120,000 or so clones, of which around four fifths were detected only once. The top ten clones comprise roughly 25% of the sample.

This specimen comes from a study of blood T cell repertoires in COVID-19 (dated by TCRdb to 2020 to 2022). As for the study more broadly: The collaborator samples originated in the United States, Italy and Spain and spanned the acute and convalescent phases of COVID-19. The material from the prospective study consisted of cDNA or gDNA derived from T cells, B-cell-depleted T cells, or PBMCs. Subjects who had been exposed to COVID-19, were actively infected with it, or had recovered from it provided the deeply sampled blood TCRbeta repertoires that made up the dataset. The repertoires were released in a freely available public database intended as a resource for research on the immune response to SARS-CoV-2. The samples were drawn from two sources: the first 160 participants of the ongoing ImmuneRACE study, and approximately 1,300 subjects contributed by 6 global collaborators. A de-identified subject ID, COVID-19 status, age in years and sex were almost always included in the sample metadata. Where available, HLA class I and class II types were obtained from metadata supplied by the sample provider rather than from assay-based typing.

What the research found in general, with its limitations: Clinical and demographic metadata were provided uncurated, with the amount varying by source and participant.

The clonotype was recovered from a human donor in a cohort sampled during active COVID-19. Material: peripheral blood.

This receptor carries the CDR3 CASSQALNTGELFF. The nucleotides read TGTGCCAGCAGCCAAGCGTTGAACACCGGGGAGCTGTTTTTT. The chain couples TRBV14 to TRBJ2-2; there is no confident call for the D gene. The CDR3, cysteine through phenylalanine, is 14 amino acids long. Only the CDR3 DNA stays, 42 bases, in frame from base 1. Reading the germline V gene gives CDR1 SGHDN and CDR2 FVKESK. V gives up 1 base and J gives up 1 base, and the segment between their germline ends measures 4 bases.